The 8 T cell receptor beta chains in this list originate from one sample, sequenced in a study of T cell responses to AZD1222 COVID-19 vaccine. Profiling relied on immunoSEQ multiplex PCR, and the TCRdb table lists in-frame clones only, not all of them. The table lists about 50,000 clones, approximately 85% of them singletons. The sequences come from peripheral blood, collected on day 0 of MenACWY control vaccination. Receptors originate from an adult in good health.

The V gene is TRBV9, the J gene TRBJ2-1; TRBD2 matches 12 bases. Germline V gene data show CDR1 as SGDLS and CDR2 as YYNGEE. This CDR3 is built from 15 residues. J lost 9 bases, V lost 4 bases, and 8 bases had no gene match. In DNA, the CDR3 is TGTGCCAGCAGCCCCCGGACTAGCGGGGTCGGTGAGCAGTTCTTC. Protein: CASSPRTSGVGEQFF.

This chain links TRBV6-2 or TRBV6-3 with TRBJ2-4, with D hard to call. The CDR3 length is 12 residues. In germline, CDR1 is MNHEY, CDR2 SVGEGT. Trimming stripped 5 bases from V and 6 bases from J, with 8 bases between. The CDR3 sequence: CASSPGGNIQYF. The CDR3, as DNA: TGTGCCAGCAGTCCCGGTGGAAACATTCAGTACTTC.

The CDR3 DNA sequence: TGTGCCAGCAGTCAGGGGACTAGCGGAGTGAAAGAGACCCAGTACTTC. Its translation is CASSQGTSGVKETQYF. This chain joins TRBV2 and TRBJ2-5, with TRBD2 identical over 11 bases. The CDR3 has 16 residues. The J segment lost 3 bases and the V segment lost 5 bases, leaving 8 bases of the junction unmatched. From germline, CDR1 is SNHLY and CDR2 FYNNEI. Full variable domain (outside the CDR3, taken from reference TRBV2 and TRBJ2-5): EPEVTQTPSHQVTQMGQEVILRCVPISNHLYFYWYRQILGQKVEFLVSFYNNEISEKSEIFDDQFSVERPDGSNFTLKIRSTKLEDSAMYFCASSQGTSGVKETQYFGPGTRLLVL.

This chain joins TRBV28 and TRBJ2-1, with D possibly matching TRBD1 (6 bases). From germline, CDR1 is MDHEN and CDR2 SYDVKM. V dropped 9 bases and J dropped 6 bases, with 9 bases sitting between them. The CDR3 consists of 11 residues. The CDR3 sequence is CASGQPNEQFF. In DNA, the CDR3 is TGTGCCAGTGGACAGCCCAATGAGCAGTTCTTC.

In this sample, this clone turned up a few times. The junction departs from germline at one end; a sequencing error may be responsible. This CDR3 is CASSDSDRDYEQYF. The DNA for the CDR3 is TGTGCCAGCAGTGACTCAGACAGGGACTACGAGCAGTACTTC. V gene TRBV6-5 combines with J gene TRBJ2-7, with 7 bases aligning to TRBD1. CDR3 length: 14 amino acids. Germline-derived CDR1 and CDR2 are MNHEY and SVGAGI.

V is TRBV6-2 or TRBV6-3 and J is TRBJ1-5; 7 nucleotides match TRBD1. With V trimmed by 3 bases and J by 4 bases, 6 bases remained unmatched. Germline V CDR1 and CDR2: MNHEY, SVGEGT. CDR3 length equals 15 residues. CDR3 in amino acids: CASSYLGQDNQPQHF. The CDR3 nucleotides read TGTGCCAGCAGTTATCTCGGACAGGATAATCAGCCCCAGCATTTT.

The chain carries TRBV2 and TRBJ2-1, with unresolved D. The V gene's germline CDR1 is SNHLY and CDR2 FYNNEI. This CDR3 is 17 amino acids long. Trimming shortened V by 0 bases and J by 0 bases, and 12 bases separated the two germline ends. This chain's CDR3 is CASSEAPAESSYNEQFF. The CDR3 DNA sequence: TGTGCCAGCAGTGAAGCGCCGGCAGAGAGCTCCTACAATGAGCAGTTCTTC.

The rearrangement links TRBV7-2 to TRBJ1-2; D ambiguous. This CDR3 is built from 13 residues. V lost 7 bases to trimming and J lost 2 bases, with 11 bases between them. CDR1 is SGHTA and CDR2 is FQGNSA in the germline V gene. The CDR3 spells CASTTGRNYGYTF. CDR3 coding DNA: TGTGCCAGCACAACCGGACGGAACTATGGCTACACCTTC. Complete variable domain (other parts from reference TRBV7-2 and TRBJ1-2): GAGVSQSPSNKVTEKGKDVELRCDPISGHTALYWYRQSLGQGLEFLIYFQGNSAPDKSGLPSDRFSAERTGGSVSTLTIQRTQQEDSAVYLCASTTGRNYGYTFGSGTRLTVV.